The 25 T cell receptor beta chains listed next were all sequenced from one sample in a study of blood T cell repertoires in COVID-19 (dated by TCRdb to the early 2020s). Receptor libraries were prepared by the immunoSEQ multiplex PCR assay. TCRdb holds this immuneACCESS table with in-frame rearrangements only. Some clones are missing; in checked studies, unresolved V genes explain under half, and the rest has no known cause. The sample has about 50,000 clones on record, over 85% of them singletons. The top ten clones comprise roughly a quarter of the sample. Specimen: peripheral blood. These receptors all stem from a woman of 80 years or more with acute or convalescent COVID-19.

This clone has more than one count but fewer than ten. CDR3 nucleotides: TGCGCCAGCAGTGAGTCGATGGTAGAAGAAGCTTTCTTT. As protein: CASSESMVEEAFF. The J gene is TRBJ1-1, the V gene TRBV10-1, with no clear D. V was pared by 0 bases and J by 8 bases, with 10 bases between. In germline, CDR1 is WNHNN, CDR2 SYGVQD (reference sequence). The CDR3 spans 13 residues.

V is TRBV4-1 and J is TRBJ2-5, with D possibly being TRBD1 (6 bases). The V and J ends lost 4 bases and 2 bases respectively, with 14 bases between them. Germline-derived CDR1 and CDR2 are MGHRA and YSYEKL. The CDR3 totals 15 residues. CDR3: CASSRGQGTQETQYF. CDR3 nucleotide sequence: TGCGCCAGCAGCCGGGGGCAGGGGACACAAGAGACCCAGTACTTC.

This chain links TRBV6-5 with TRBJ1-3; possibly TRBD1 for D (6 bases). The CDR3 covers 14 residues. V was pared by 8 bases and J by 4 bases, with 15 bases between. The germline gives CDR1 MNHEY, CDR2 SVGAGI. CDR3 DNA sequence: TGTGCCAGCGGGTCAGGGGCGTCGGGAAACACCATATATTTT. Its protein is CASGSGASGNTIYF.

The rearrangement links TRBV5-1 to TRBJ1-6, with D maybe TRBD1 (6 bases). V was clipped by 4 bases and J by 9 bases, with 17 bases between them. The germline gives CDR1 SGHRS, CDR2 YFSETQ. The CDR3 runs 15 residues. This chain's CDR3 is CASSKGTTAGSPLHF. In DNA form, the CDR3 reads TGCGCCAGCAGCAAGGGGACAACTGCAGGTTCACCCCTCCACTTT.

V usage is TRBV5-6 and J usage is TRBJ2-5; 9 bases match TRBD1. J lost 3 bases, V lost 3 bases, and 6 bases had no gene match. CDR3 length: 15 residues. Germline CDR1 SGHDT, CDR2 YYEEEE. In DNA form, the CDR3 reads TGTGCCAGCAGCTGGGAAACAGGGGGCGAAGAGACCCAGTACTTC. It is translated as CASSWETGGEETQYF.

This rearrangement joins TRBV19 to TRBJ2-2, with 10 bases that match TRBD2. Per germline, CDR1 LNHDA and CDR2 SQIVND (reference sequence). The CDR3 totals 16 residues. The ends lost 1 base at V and 6 bases at J; junction bases unmatched: 5. CDR3: CASSIVSGLAAGELFF. The CDR3 coding sequence is TGTGCCAGTAGTATAGTTTCCGGACTAGCGGCCGGGGAGCTGTTTTTT.

The chain combines TRBV5-1 with TRBJ2-1; 7 bases match TRBD2. The CDR3 is made up of 18 amino acids. The ends lost 4 bases at V and 0 bases at J; junction bases unmatched: 13. The germline CDR1 and CDR2 sequences are SGHRS and YFSETQ. DNA for the CDR3: TGCGCCAGCAGCACCGGGGGAGGGTCCTCCAGCTCCTACAATGAGCAGTTCTTC. Translation gives CASSTGGGSSSSYNEQFF.

The J gene is TRBJ2-5, the V gene TRBV30; 10 nucleotides line up with TRBD2. This CDR3 is built from 14 residues. V dropped 2 bases and J dropped 5; count of bases not matched to a gene: 5. CDR1 and CDR2 from the germline V gene are GTSNPN and SVGIG (reference sequence). CDR3 sequence reads: CAWSSGLATETQYF. DNA of the CDR3: TGTGCCTGGAGTTCGGGACTAGCGACGGAGACCCAGTACTTC.

The chain is built from TRBV4-1 and TRBJ2-3; the match to TRBD2 covers 8 bases. Trimming at V came to 0 bases and at J to 0 bases, leaving 2 bases not matched to a gene. The CDR3 spans 16 residues. The V gene's germline CDR1 is MGHRA and CDR2 YSYEKL. CDR3 amino acids: CASSQDRGGSTDTQYF. CDR3 DNA sequence: TGCGCCAGCAGCCAAGATCGGGGGGGCAGCACAGATACGCAGTATTTT.

The chain carries TRBV5-4 and TRBJ2-3, with D tentatively TRBD2 (6 bases). The CDR3 runs to 17 residues. Germline V gene sequence: CDR1 SGHNT, CDR2 YYREEE (reference sequence). Between the trimmed V and J ends, which lost 2 bases and 4 bases, there was a span of 20 bases. The CDR3 here is CASSFVAGPTIADTQYF. CDR3 DNA sequence: TGTGCCAGCAGCTTTGTGGCGGGGCCTACTATCGCAGATACGCAGTATTTT.

The V and J genes are TRBV5-4 and TRBJ1-2; D is ambiguous. V lost 1 base and J lost 4, with 14 bases in between. This CDR3 has 15 amino acids. In germline, CDR1 is SGHNT, CDR2 YYREEE (reference sequence). CDR3 sequence reads: CASSLPRPRGYGYTF. The CDR3 DNA is TGTGCCAGCAGCTTGCCACGGCCCCGGGGCTATGGCTACACCTTC.

The V call is TRBV7-9, the J call TRBJ2-3; the D gene is possibly TRBD1 (5 bases). CDR1 and CDR2 (germline): SEHNR, FQNEAQ (reference sequence). V was clipped by 5 bases and J by 0 bases, with 18 bases between them. CDR3 size: 17 residues. This chain's CDR3 is CASSPSTDPFSTDTQYF. The CDR3 DNA sequence: TGTGCCAGCAGCCCCTCGACAGACCCCTTTAGCACAGATACGCAGTATTTT.

This clone has only a few counts. The V call is TRBV11-2, the J call TRBJ2-2, with 9 bases that match TRBD1. V shed 5 bases, J shed 4 bases, and the junction held 11 bases outside the gene matches. Germline CDR1 SGHAT, CDR2 FQNNGV. The CDR3 is 17 residues long. The CDR3 sequence is CASSKTLPGQGTGELFF. CDR3 nucleotide sequence: TGTGCCAGCAGCAAGACACTTCCGGGACAGGGCACCGGGGAGCTGTTTTTT.

The V call is TRBV6-6, the J call TRBJ1-6; no definite D call. The CDR3 has 15 amino acids. The V gene lost 4 bases and the J gene lost 5 bases, with 12 bases spanning the gap. The germline gives CDR1 MNHNY, CDR2 SVGAGI (reference sequence). In nucleotides, the CDR3 is TGTGCCAGCAGTTCCACGACACGTAATAATTCACCCCTCCACTTT. Amino acids: CASSSTTRNNSPLHF.

The chain employs TRBV6-1 and TRBJ2-1; 9 nucleotides align to TRBD2. Looked up from germline, CDR1 is MNHNS and CDR2 is SASEGT. The CDR3 consists of 16 residues. J gave up 2 bases and V 4 bases, and 6 bases lay outside the gene matches. The CDR3 protein is CASSGLAGNTYNEQFF. The CDR3 DNA sequence: TGTGCCAGCAGTGGCCTAGCGGGGAATACCTACAATGAGCAGTTCTTC.

The chain combines TRBV6-5 with TRBJ1-5; TRBD1 is a possible D gene (6 bases). Trimming removed 8 bases at V and 6 bases at J, with 17 bases between. CDR1 and CDR2 from the germline V gene are MNHEY and SVGAGI. This CDR3 has 14 amino acids. The CDR3 loop reads CASGADPGVQPQHF. In nucleotides, the CDR3 is TGTGCCAGCGGGGCCGACCCAGGGGTTCAGCCCCAGCATTTT.

The chain uses TRBV6-5 and TRBJ1-6; D not certain. The ends were cut back, 7 bases at V and 6 bases at J, with 13 bases in the middle. The CDR3 contains 14 residues. Germline V gives CDR1 MNHEY, CDR2 SVGAGI. The chain's CDR3 is CASIAGIGNSPLHF. The CDR3 DNA sequence: TGTGCCAGCATTGCCGGGATCGGTAATTCACCCCTCCACTTT.

This chain uses TRBV7-9 with TRBJ2-2; D perhaps matches TRBD1 (5 bases). The CDR3 sequence is 15 residues long. The germline V gene encodes CDR1 SEHNR and CDR2 FQNEAQ (reference sequence). V shed 2 bases and J shed 5 bases, with 12 bases lying between them. The CDR3 DNA is TGTGCCAGCAGCTTAATCCAGGGTGAAACCGGGGAGCTGTTTTTT. Encoded protein: CASSLIQGETGELFF.

V gene TRBV5-1 combines with J gene TRBJ2-3; 10 positions match TRBD2. The CDR3 consists of 15 residues. Germline V gives CDR1 SGHRS, CDR2 YFSETQ. The J segment lost 0 bases and the V segment lost 4 bases, leaving 2 bases of the junction unmatched. The CDR3 loop is CASSLAGASTDTQYF. In DNA, the CDR3 is TGCGCCAGCAGCCTAGCGGGGGCTAGCACAGATACGCAGTATTTT. The full variable domain, with the rest looked up from reference TRBV5-1 and TRBJ2-3, is KAGVTQTPRYLIKTRGQQVTLSCSPISGHRSVSWYQQTPGQGLQFLFEYFSETQRNKGNFPGRFSGRQFSNSRSEMNVSTLELGDSALYLCASSLAGASTDTQYFGPGTRLTVL.

The sample holds one count of this clone. This chain connects TRBV6-1 to TRBJ1-2; D perhaps matches TRBD1 (6 bases). V dropped 1 base and J dropped 3 bases, with 6 bases sitting between them. The germline V gene encodes CDR1 MNHNS and CDR2 SASEGT. The CDR3 is 13 residues long. This CDR3 reads CASSEDRDYGYTF. CDR3 coding DNA: TGTGCCAGCAGTGAAGACAGGGACTATGGCTACACCTTC.

The J gene is TRBJ2-1, the V gene TRBV6-5; 13 bases fit TRBD2. With V trimmed by 4 bases and J by 5 bases, 5 bases remained unmatched. Germline CDR1 and CDR2: MNHEY and SVGAGI. This CDR3 has 16 residues. CDR3 bases: TGTGCCAGCAGTTCCCCACTAGCGGGGGGGCACAATGAGCAGTTCTTC. As protein: CASSSPLAGGHNEQFF.

The chain is built from TRBV5-6 and TRBJ1-2, with 7 bases aligning to TRBD1. CDR1 is SGHDT, CDR2 YYEEEE, per germline. CDR3 length equals 13 residues. The J segment lost 10 bases and the V segment lost 4 bases, leaving 10 bases of the junction unmatched. CDR3 nucleotide sequence: TGTGCCAGCAGCGCAGGGGGTTTTCTCGTCTACACCTTC. Residues: CASSAGGFLVYTF.

The rearrangement links TRBV6-5 to TRBJ2-1, with TRBD2 matching over 7 bases. The J segment lost 5 bases and the V segment lost 6 bases, leaving 10 bases of the junction unmatched. The CDR3 is 15 residues long. Germline assignment: CDR1 MNHEY and CDR2 SVGAGI. In DNA, the CDR3 is TGTGCCAGCAGCCGGGGGGACTACTTAAACAATGAGCAGTTCTTC. This codes for CASSRGDYLNNEQFF.

This clone was counted only a few times. The chain links TRBV28 to TRBJ2-7; 10 nucleotides match TRBD1. CDR3 length equals 14 residues. The germline V gene encodes CDR1 MDHEN and CDR2 SYDVKM. Unmatched junction bases numbered 10, after V lost 8 bases and J lost 6 bases. The CDR3 region has the DNA TGTGCCAGCGGTGCGGGGGGACAGGGGTTCGAGCAGTACGTC. Residues: CASGAGGQGFEQYV.

The V call is TRBV5-1, the J call TRBJ2-5, with 7 nucleotides matching TRBD2. V gave up 3 bases and J gave up 5 bases; unmatched junction bases: 10. The CDR3 is 15 amino acids. Germline V gene lookup returns CDR1 SGHRS and CDR2 YFSETQ. CDR3 region: CASSSPATSAETQYF. The CDR3 coding sequence is TGCGCCAGCAGCTCCCCGGCAACTAGCGCCGAGACCCAGTACTTC.